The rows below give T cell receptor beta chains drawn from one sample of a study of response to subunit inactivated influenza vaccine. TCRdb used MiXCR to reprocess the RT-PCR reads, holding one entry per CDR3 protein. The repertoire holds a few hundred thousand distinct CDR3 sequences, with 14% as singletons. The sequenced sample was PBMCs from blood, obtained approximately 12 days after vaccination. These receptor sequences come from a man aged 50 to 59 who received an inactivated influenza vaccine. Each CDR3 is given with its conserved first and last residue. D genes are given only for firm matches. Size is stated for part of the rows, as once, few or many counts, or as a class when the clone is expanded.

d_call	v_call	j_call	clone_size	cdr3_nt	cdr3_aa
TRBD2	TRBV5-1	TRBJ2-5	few	TGCGCCAGCAGCCGGACTAGCGGGAGTGGGCAAGAGACCCAGTACTTC	CASSRTSGSGQETQYF
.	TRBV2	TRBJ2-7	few	TGTGCCAGCAGTGGCAAATACGAGCAGTACTTC	CASSGKYEQYF
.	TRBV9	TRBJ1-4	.	TGTGCCAGCAGCGTCTCGACCGGGACGGTGGAAAAACTGTTTTTT	CASSVSTGTVEKLFF
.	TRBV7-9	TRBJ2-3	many	TGTGCCAGCAGCCCCCAAGAGGAGTATACGCAGTATTTT	CASSPQEEYTQYF
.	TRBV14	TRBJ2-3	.	TGTGCCAGCAGCCAAGATCTGAGGCGCCTCATTTTT	CASSQDLRRLIF
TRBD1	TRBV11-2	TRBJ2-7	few	TGTGCCAGCAGCCTAGGACAGGGGGCCACCTACGAGCAGTACTTC	CASSLGQGATYEQYF
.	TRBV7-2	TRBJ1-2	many	TGTGCCAGCAGTCCAGCGGGGGGCTCCGGTAGTCATGGCTACACCTTC	CASSPAGGSGSHGYTF
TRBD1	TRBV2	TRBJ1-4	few	TGTGCCAGCAGACGGGGACAGGCGGCGACTAATGAAAAACTGTTTTTT	CASRRGQAATNEKLFF
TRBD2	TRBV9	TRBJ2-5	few	TGTGCCAGCAGCACCGCCGGGACTAGCGGGGAGACCCAGTACTTC	CASSTAGTSGETQYF
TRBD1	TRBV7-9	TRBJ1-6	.	TGTGCCAGCAGATCAATGGACAGGAGGAATTCACCCCTCCACTTT	CASRSMDRRNSPLHF
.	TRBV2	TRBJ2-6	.	TGTGCCAGTTTTATGGTTTCTGGGGCCAACGTCCTGACTTTC	CASFMVSGANVLTF
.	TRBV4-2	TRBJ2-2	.	TGTGCCAGCAGCCAAGAACCCGGACAGTTGACCGGGGAGCTGTTTTTT	CASSQEPGQLTGELFF
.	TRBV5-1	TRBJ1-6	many	TGCGCCAGCAGCCACGGACAGACGAATTCACCCCTCCACTTT	CASSHGQTNSPLHF
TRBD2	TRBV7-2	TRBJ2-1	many	TGTGCCAGCAGCTTAGTAGGGACTAGCGGCTACAATGAGCAGTTCTTC	CASSLVGTSGYNEQFF
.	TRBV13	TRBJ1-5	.	TGTGCCAGCAGCCAGAGATTTAGCAATCAGCCCCAGCATTTT	CASSQRFSNQPQHF
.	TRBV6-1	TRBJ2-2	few	TGTGCCAGCAGGACCGAAACCTACCTTTTGGGCGGGGAGCTGTTTTTT	CASRTETYLLGGELFF
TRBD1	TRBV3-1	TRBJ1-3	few	TGTGCCAGCAGCCAAACCTTGGGACAGGTCGCCTTGGGAGGAAACACCATATATTTT	CASSQTLGQVALGGNTIYF
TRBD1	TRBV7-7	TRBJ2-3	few	TGTGCTAGCAGCGACACGGGACAGGGCGAAGATACGCAGTATTTT	CASSDTGQGEDTQYF
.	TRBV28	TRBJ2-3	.	TGTGCCAGCAGTTTGGGGGTTTTCACAGATACGCAGTATTTT	CASSLGVFTDTQYF
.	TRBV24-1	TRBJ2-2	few	TGTGCCACCCAGGGTGAGACCGGGGAGCTGTTTTTT	CATQGETGELFF
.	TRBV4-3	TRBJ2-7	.	TGCGCCAGCAGCCAAATTCAGGGGCCCCTCTACGAGCAGTACTTC	CASSQIQGPLYEQYF
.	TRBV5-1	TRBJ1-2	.	TGCGCCAGCAGCTTGGAGGGCAGGACTAACTATGGCTACACCTTC	CASSLEGRTNYGYTF
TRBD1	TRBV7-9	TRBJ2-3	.	TGTGCCAGCAGCTTAGGGACAGGGGGCGCAGATACGCAGTATTTT	CASSLGTGGADTQYF
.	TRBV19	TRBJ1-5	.	TGTGCCAGTAGTGCGTATGAGGGGGTACGACAGCCCCAGCATTTT	CASSAYEGVRQPQHF
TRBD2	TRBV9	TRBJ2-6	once	TGTGCCAGCAGCCCGCGAGAGAGGACTAGCGGGGGATCTGGGGCCAACGTCCTGACTTTC	CASSPRERTSGGSGANVLTF
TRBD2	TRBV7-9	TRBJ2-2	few	TGTGCCAGCAGCTGGGGACTACCTGGACGTACTGGGGAGCTGTTTTTT	CASSWGLPGRTGELFF
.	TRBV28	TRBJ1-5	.	TGTGCCAGCAGTTCCCCCGGGATCCAGCCCCAGCATTTT	CASSSPGIQPQHF
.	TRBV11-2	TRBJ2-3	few	TGTGCCAGCAGCTTAGGTTCGGGACTCCTTCCAGATACGCAGTATTTT	CASSLGSGLLPDTQYF
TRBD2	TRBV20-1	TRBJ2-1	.	TGCAGTGCTAGACGTAGACGACTAGCGGGAGGGCCGGCGGGTGAGCAGTTCTTC	CSARRRRLAGGPAGEQFF
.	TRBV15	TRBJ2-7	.	TGTGCCACCAGCAGAGATTGGGGCGGTACCTACGAGCAGTACTTC	CATSRDWGGTYEQYF
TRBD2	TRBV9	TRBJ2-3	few	TGTGCCAGCAGCGTAGCAGAACTAGCGGGGGGGAACACAGATACGCAGTATTTT	CASSVAELAGGNTDTQYF
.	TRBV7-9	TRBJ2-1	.	TGTGCCAGCAGCTTCTCTAATTACAATGAGCAGTTCTTC	CASSFSNYNEQFF
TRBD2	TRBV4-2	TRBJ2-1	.	TGTGCCAGCAGCCAAGAAATGAGACTAGCGGGGGCCTCTATTATGTTCTTC	CASSQEMRLAGASIMFF
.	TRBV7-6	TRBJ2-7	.	TGTGCCAGCGCGCTTCGGGCGGACTCGGTGTACGAGCAGTACTTC	CASALRADSVYEQYF
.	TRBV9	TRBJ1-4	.	TGTGCCAGCAGCGTAACGGGACGGGTGGAAGAAAAACTGTTTTTT	CASSVTGRVEEKLFF
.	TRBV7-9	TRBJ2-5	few	TGTGCCAGCAGCTTTGGGATGTTATACGGGCCGACCCAGTACTTC	CASSFGMLYGPTQYF
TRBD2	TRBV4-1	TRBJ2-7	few	TGCGCCAGCAGCCAAGTCGCACTAGCGGGTTCGAGGAGGTACTTC	CASSQVALAGSRRYF
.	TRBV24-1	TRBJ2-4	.	TGTGCCACCAGTGACTCCACTAGGACGGGTCAGTACTTC	CATSDSTRTGQYF
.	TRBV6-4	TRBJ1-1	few	TGTGCCAGCAGTAGACAGGTTGGGGCTCGTGCTTTCTTT	CASSRQVGARAFF
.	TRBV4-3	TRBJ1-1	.	TGCGCCAGCAGCCAAGACAAAGGTAACACTGAAGCTTTCTTT	CASSQDKGNTEAFF
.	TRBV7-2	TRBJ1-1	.	TGTGCCAGCAGCTTAGCGCACGGGTTGGACACTGAAGCTTTCTTT	CASSLAHGLDTEAFF
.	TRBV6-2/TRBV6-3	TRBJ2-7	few	TGTGCCAGCAGTCGCCCGGACTTTTACGAGCAGTACTTC	CASSRPDFYEQYF
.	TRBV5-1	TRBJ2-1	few	TGCGCCAGCAGCTTGGGGCAGGGAGGAGTCAATGAGCAGTTCTTC	CASSLGQGGVNEQFF
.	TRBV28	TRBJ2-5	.	TGTGCCAGCCGTGGACAGATGCAAGAGACCCAGTACTTC	CASRGQMQETQYF
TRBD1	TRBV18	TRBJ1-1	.	TGTGCCAGCCGAGGAAATCAGGGGGAAGGCACTGAAGCTTTCTTT	CASRGNQGEGTEAFF
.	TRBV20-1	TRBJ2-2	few	TGCAGTGCTAGAGAGTATCGGGGCGACGGGGAGCTGTTTTTT	CSAREYRGDGELFF
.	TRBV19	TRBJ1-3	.	TGTGCCAGTAGTACGGGGCAGGCTGGAAACACCATATATTTT	CASSTGQAGNTIYF
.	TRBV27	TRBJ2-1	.	TGTGCCAGCAGTTCTAAGATCGGACAGACCAATGAGCAGTTCTTC	CASSSKIGQTNEQFF
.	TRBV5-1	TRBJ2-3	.	TGCGCCAGCAGCGCCCCGCCCTGGACAGATTTCACAGATACGCAGTATTTT	CASSAPPWTDFTDTQYF
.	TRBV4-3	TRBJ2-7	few	TGCGCCAGCAGCCAAGAAACCCCTCGCGCAGGGGCATACTACGAGCAGTACTTC	CASSQETPRAGAYYEQYF
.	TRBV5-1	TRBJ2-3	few	TGCGCCAGCAGCTTGGGGCAGTGGGAGTACAGCACAGATACGCAGTATTTT	CASSLGQWEYSTDTQYF
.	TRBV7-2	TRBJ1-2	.	TGTGCCAGCAGCCCGCGGACGGAAATCTATGGCTACACCTTC	CASSPRTEIYGYTF